This T cell receptor beta chain is from a study of T cells in Graves' hyperthyroidism and ophthalmopathy. Amplification of TCR beta CDR3 regions was performed using RNA transcripts as template. With the HTBI primer set, the TCR CDR3 went through a first round of RT-PCR. TCRdb re-called the multiplex PCR reads through MiXCR, storing one row per CDR3 protein. The repertoire consists of 360,000 or so distinct CDR3 sequences, with roughly 18% occurring once and the leading ten covering around 15%. Deletions cut 4 bases from V and 5 bases from J, with 5 bases between. The CDR3 length is 11 residues. This clonotype was recorded many times. Not enrolled were patients with uncontrolled infection, other autoimmune disease, pregnancy or lactation. Together with thyroid ultrasound, orbital computed tomography, serum thyroxine and TRAb, clinical symptoms were used for diagnoses.

V usage is TRBV12-3 or TRBV12-4 and J usage is TRBJ1-2; D is unresolved. Specimen: blood. The receptor was derived from a woman aged 40 to 49 with Graves' ophthalmopathy. The CDR3 reads CASSSRYGYTF. The DNA of the CDR3 is TGTGCCAGCAGTTCGCGATATGGCTACACCTTC.